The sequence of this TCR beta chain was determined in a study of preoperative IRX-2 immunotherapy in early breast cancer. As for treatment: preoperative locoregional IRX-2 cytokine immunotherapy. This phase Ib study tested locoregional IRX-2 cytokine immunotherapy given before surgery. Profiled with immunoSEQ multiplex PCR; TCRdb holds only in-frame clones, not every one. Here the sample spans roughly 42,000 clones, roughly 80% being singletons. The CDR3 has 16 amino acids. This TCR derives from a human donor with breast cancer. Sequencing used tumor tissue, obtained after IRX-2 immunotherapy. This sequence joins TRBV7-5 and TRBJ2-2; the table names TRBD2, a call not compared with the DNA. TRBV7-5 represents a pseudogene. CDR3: CASTEGPAVNTGELFF. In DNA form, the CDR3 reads TGTGCCAGCACAGAGGGCCCGGCCGTGAACACCGGGGAGCTGTTTTTT.